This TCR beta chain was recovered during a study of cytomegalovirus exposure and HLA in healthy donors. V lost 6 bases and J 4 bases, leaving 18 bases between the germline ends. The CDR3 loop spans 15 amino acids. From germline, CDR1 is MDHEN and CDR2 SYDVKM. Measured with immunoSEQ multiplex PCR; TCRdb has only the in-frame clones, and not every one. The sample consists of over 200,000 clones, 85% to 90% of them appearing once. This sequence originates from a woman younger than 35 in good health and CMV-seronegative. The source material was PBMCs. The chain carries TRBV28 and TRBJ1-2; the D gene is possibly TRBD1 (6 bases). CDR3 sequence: CASSRQDQGVYGYTF. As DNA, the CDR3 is TGTGCCAGCAGCCGACAGGACCAGGGTGTCTATGGCTACACCTTC.